These 17 T cell receptor beta chains were all obtained from the same sample, sequenced in a study of blood T cell repertoires in COVID-19. Using immunoSEQ multiplex PCR, the repertoire was profiled, and TCRdb retains in-frame clones only, with some absent. The repertoire holds tens of thousands of clones, with about nine tenths as singletons. The sequenced sample was peripheral blood. These receptors were taken from a woman aged 45-60 years with active or convalescent COVID-19.

This clone showed up just once. The chain is built from TRBV19 and TRBJ1-5; possible D gene TRBD1, 5 bases. CDR3 length: 16 residues. V lost 2 bases, J lost 6 bases, and 17 bases lay in between. From germline, CDR1 is LNHDA and CDR2 SQIVND (reference sequence). Here the CDR3 DNA reads TGTGCCAGTAGTATAAGGGGTAGAGGAGTTGTTCAGCCCCAGCATTTT. Protein sequence: CASSIRGRGVVQPQHF.

The rearrangement joins TRBV7-9 to TRBJ2-7, with D perhaps given as TRBD1 or TRBD2 (5 bases each). The germline V gene has CDR1 SEHNR and CDR2 FQNEAQ (reference sequence). This CDR3 has 14 amino acids. V lost 5 bases, J lost 4 bases, and 15 bases lay in between. CDR3 amino acids: CASSLGVTGYEQYF. In nucleotides, the CDR3 is TGTGCCAGCAGCCTAGGGGTGACGGGATACGAGCAGTACTTC. The variable domain in full, completed from reference TRBV7-9 and TRBJ2-7, reads DTGVSQNPRHKITKRGQNVTFRCDPISEHNRLYWYRQTLGQGPEFLTYFQNEAQLEKSRLLSDRFSAERPKGSFSTLEIQRTEQGDSAMYLCASSLGVTGYEQYFGPGTRLTVT.

This clone was picked up one time. This CDR3 is also generated by other DNA sequences in the sample. V usage is TRBV3-1 (or the pseudogene TRBV3-2) and J usage is TRBJ2-1; 16 positions agree with TRBD2. This CDR3 has 18 residues. The J segment lost 0 bases and the V segment lost 4 bases, leaving 3 bases of the junction unmatched. Germline CDR1 reads LGHDT; CDR2 reads YNNKEL (reference sequence). CDR3 DNA sequence: TGTGCCAGCAGCCTGGGACTAGCGGGGGGGAGCTCCTACAATGAGCAGTTCTTC. It is translated as CASSLGLAGGSSYNEQFF.

This chain joins TRBV14 and TRBJ2-3; 14 bases are a match to TRBD2. Germline V gene sequence: CDR1 SGHDN, CDR2 FVKESK. V was clipped by 4 bases and J by 6 bases; unmatched bases: 12. The CDR3 sequence is 18 residues long. In DNA form, the CDR3 reads TGTGCCAGCAGCCTGACTAGCGGGGGGGTATGGAGTACGGATACGCAGTATTTT. This encodes CASSLTSGGVWSTDTQYF.

The genes are TRBV7-9 and TRBJ2-2; TRBD1 matches 8 bases. CDR3 length equals 16 residues. V lost 4 bases, J lost 0 bases, and 4 bases stayed unmatched. Germline lookup yields CDR1 SEHNR and CDR2 FQNEAQ (reference sequence). DNA of the CDR3: TGTGCCAGCAGCTATCGGACAGGGCCGAACACCGGGGAGCTGTTTTTT. Protein: CASSYRTGPNTGELFF.

V and J are TRBV7-8 and TRBJ1-4; 7 nucleotides match TRBD1. There are 15 residues in the CDR3. J lost 8 bases, V lost 5 bases, and 11 bases had no gene match. Germline V lookup: CDR1 SGHVS, CDR2 FQNEAQ. The CDR3 region has the DNA TGTGCCAGCAGCAAAGGGGGGCAGGGGGGCGAAAAACTGTTTTTT. It encodes CASSKGGQGGEKLFF.

The chain is built from TRBV14 and TRBJ2-7; 10 bases map to TRBD2. J lost 4 bases, V lost 1 base, and 7 bases had no gene match. This CDR3 contains 16 residues. CDR1 is SGHDN, CDR2 FVKESK, per germline. In DNA form, the CDR3 reads TGTGCCAGCAGCCAAGTCGGCAGCGGGGGGGCGTACGAGCAGTACTTC. This sequence encodes CASSQVGSGGAYEQYF.

This chain uses TRBV5-6 with TRBJ2-7, with 8 bases lining up with TRBD1. This CDR3 is 16 amino acids long. The J segment lost 3 bases and the V segment lost 4 bases, leaving 12 bases of the junction unmatched. The germline V gene has CDR1 SGHDT and CDR2 YYEEEE. The DNA for the CDR3 is TGTGCCAGCAGCCCCTCGGGACAGGCTATACTCTACGAGCAGTACTTC. Its protein is CASSPSGQAILYEQYF.

This rearrangement joins TRBV9 to TRBJ2-5, with D maybe TRBD2 (5 bases). This CDR3 spans 12 amino acids. The germline V and J ends were trimmed by 10 bases and 4 bases, with 14 bases remaining between them. CDR1 and CDR2 (germline): SGDLS, YYNGEE. CDR3 bases: TGTGCCCCGATGTCGGGGAGAGAGACCCAGTACTTC. Amino acids: CAPMSGRETQYF. Complete variable domain (other parts from reference TRBV9 and TRBJ2-5): DSGVTQTPKHLITATGQRVTLRCSPRSGDLSVYWYQQSLDQGLQFLIQYYNGEERAKGNILERFSAQQFPDLHSELNLSSLELGDSALYFCAPMSGRETQYFGPGTRLLVL.

The genes are TRBV7-2 and TRBJ1-6; tentatively, D is TRBD1 (5 bases). Germline V gene lookup returns CDR1 SGHTA and CDR2 FQGNSA. Trimming left V 1 base short and J 10 bases short, with 5 bases between. The CDR3 sequence is 12 residues long. CDR3 bases: TGTGCCAGCAGCTTAGGGGGCTCACCCCTCCACTTT. Amino acids: CASSLGGSPLHF.

J is TRBJ1-1 and V is TRBV25-1; 7 bases line up with TRBD1. V shed 3 bases and J 1 base; nucleotides not matched to a gene: 5. The CDR3 contains 15 residues. Germline V gives CDR1 MGHDK, CDR2 SYGVNS. The CDR3, as DNA: TGTGCCAGCAGTGATTGGGACAGTCAGAACACTGAAGCTTTCTTT. Its protein product is CASSDWDSQNTEAFF.

The chain recombines TRBV29-1 with TRBJ2-1; TRBD2 might be the D (6 bases). V lost 5 bases and J 4 bases, leaving 15 bases between the germline ends. Germline V CDR1 and CDR2: SQVTM, ANQGSEA. The length of the CDR3 is 14 residues. The CDR3 DNA is TGCAGCGTTCGTTTGGTAGCGGCATACAATGAGCAGTTCTTC. It yields the protein CSVRLVAAYNEQFF.

V usage is TRBV5-1 and J usage is TRBJ2-3; possibly TRBD1 for D (6 bases). Germline CDR1 reads SGHRS; CDR2 reads YFSETQ. With 3 bases removed from V and 5 bases from J, the gap between germline ends came to 10 bases. CDR3 length: 13 amino acids. CDR3: CASSSQQGDTQYF. The CDR3 DNA reads TGCGCCAGCAGCTCCCAACAGGGAGATACGCAGTATTTT.

The V and J genes are TRBV5-1 and TRBJ1-2; maybe TRBD1 (6 bases). The germline gives CDR1 SGHRS, CDR2 YFSETQ. This CDR3 is 11 amino acids long. Trimming took 6 bases from V and 3 from J, leaving 6 bases between them. The DNA for the CDR3 is TGCGCCAGCACAGGGGACTATGGCTACACCTTC. As protein: CASTGDYGYTF.

J is TRBJ2-1 and V is TRBV6-5; tentatively, D is TRBD2 (5 bases). Per germline, CDR1 MNHEY and CDR2 SVGAGI. V was shortened by 7 bases and J by 4 bases, with 17 bases between the two germline ends. The CDR3 is 15 amino acids. The CDR3 here is CASISGMGAYNEQFF. In DNA, the CDR3 is TGTGCCAGCATCTCGGGGATGGGTGCTTACAATGAGCAGTTCTTC.

This chain uses TRBV9 with TRBJ1-2; the D gene is possibly TRBD1 (5 bases). The CDR3 covers 15 residues. Trimming removed 0 bases at V and 6 bases at J, with 15 bases between. CDR1 and CDR2 from the germline V gene are SGDLS and YYNGEE. The CDR3: CASSVGIGGIHGYTF. Written as DNA, the CDR3 is TGTGCCAGCAGCGTAGGAATCGGGGGGATTCATGGCTACACCTTC. The complete variable domain, with remaining parts taken from reference TRBV9 and TRBJ1-2, reads DSGVTQTPKHLITATGQRVTLRCSPRSGDLSVYWYQQSLDQGLQFLIQYYNGEERAKGNILERFSAQQFPDLHSELNLSSLELGDSALYFCASSVGIGGIHGYTFGSGTRLTVV.

The V and J genes are TRBV29-1 and TRBJ2-1; 7 bases are shared with TRBD1. The V gene's germline CDR1 is SQVTM and CDR2 ANQGSEA. CDR3 length: 12 residues. Germline trimming cut 7 bases from V and 7 bases from J; bases unmatched to any gene: 7. The CDR3 DNA is TGCAGCGCTCGAGACAGGGCTAATGAGCAGTTCTTC. This translates into CSARDRANEQFF.